The T cell receptor beta chain under discussion was sequenced for a study of cytomegalovirus exposure and HLA in healthy donors. Study outcomes and limitations: According to reports, the classifier identified cytomegalovirus status with high specificity and sensitivity. In an earlier analysis, most TCR beta V segments were productive about 90% or about 30% of the time. Presence/absence analyses rested on an assumption that sequencing depth was roughly uniform across donors.

To note about this clone: Its specificity is unknown.

V lost 2 bases and J lost 8; bases outside the gene matches: 10. CDR1 LGHNA and CDR2 YNFKEQ come from the germline V gene. There are 15 residues in the CDR3. A multiplex PCR was run with 60 Vbeta primers and 13 Jbeta primers. Sequencing was performed with immunoSEQ multiplex PCR; in TCRdb, only in-frame clones are kept and a portion is missing. The sample comprises roughly 170,000 clones, 75% to 85% of which are singletons, and around 1.2% rests with the top ten. This TCR was recovered from a girl aged 2 to 9 in good health and CMV-seropositive. The chain links TRBV4-2 to TRBJ1-2, with 8 bases fitting TRBD1. The sequenced material came from PBMCs. CDR3 protein: CASSQSDRGSEGYTF. The CDR3 DNA reads as TGTGCCAGCAGCCAATCTGACAGGGGATCGGAAGGCTACACCTTC.